Listed here are 13 T cell receptor beta chains from one sample, sequenced in a study of T cell responses to AZD1222 COVID-19 vaccine. Some clones are missing from TCRdb's copy, which holds only in-frame ones; the method was immunoSEQ multiplex PCR. The sample includes some 170,000 clones, about 92% of them seen just once. Material: peripheral blood, obtained on day 0 of MenACWY control vaccination. These receptors all come from an adult in good health.

V gene TRBV5-6 combines with J gene TRBJ2-7; D not certain. V was shortened by 7 bases and J by 6 bases, with 17 bases between the two germline ends. CDR3 length: 13 amino acids. CDR1 is SGHDT and CDR2 is YYEEEE in the germline V gene. The DNA of the CDR3 is TGTGCCAGCCGCCAATTAGTAATGCCCGAGCAGTACTTC. Translation gives CASRQLVMPEQYF.

The chain recombines TRBV3-1 (or the pseudogene TRBV3-2) with TRBJ1-5; no clear D gene. V lost 0 bases to trimming and J lost 5 bases, with 5 bases between them. CDR1 LGHDT and CDR2 YNNKEL come from the germline V gene (reference sequence). The CDR3 runs to 13 residues. CDR3 in amino acids: CASSQDGHQPQHF. CDR3 nucleotide sequence: TGTGCCAGCAGCCAAGACGGGCATCAGCCCCAGCATTTT.

The gene calls are TRBV12-3 or TRBV12-4 and TRBJ2-7, with D possibly being TRBD2 (6 bases). The CDR3 loop spans 13 amino acids. Trimming stripped 3 bases from V and 4 bases from J, with 10 bases between. CDR3 sequence (DNA): TGTGCCAGCAGTTTCTTGGAGGGTTACGAGCAGTACTTC. Amino acids: CASSFLEGYEQYF.

The genes are TRBV6-5 and TRBJ2-7; D unclear. This CDR3 is 14 amino acids long. The germline V and J ends were trimmed by 5 bases and 2 bases, with 13 bases remaining between them. Germline V lookup: CDR1 MNHEY, CDR2 SVGAGI. CDR3 bases: TGTGCCAGCAGTACAAGACGGGTCCCCTACGAGCAGTACTTC. Translating it yields CASSTRRVPYEQYF.

V gene TRBV27 combines with J gene TRBJ2-1; 12 nucleotides line up with TRBD1. This CDR3 has 15 residues. Trimming cost V 7 bases and J 8 bases; bases outside gene matches: 9. Germline CDR1 and CDR2: MNHEY and SMNVEV (reference sequence). CDR3 sequence reads: CASTTGTGGLDEQFF. The CDR3, as DNA: TGTGCCAGCACTACCGGGACAGGGGGCCTCGATGAGCAGTTCTTC.

This sequence joins TRBV11-2 and TRBJ1-1; D is perhaps TRBD1 (6 bases). Trimming removed 3 bases from V and 4 bases from J, with 12 bases in between. The germline V gene has CDR1 SGHAT and CDR2 FQNNGV. The CDR3 runs 14 residues. In DNA form, the CDR3 reads TGTGCCAGCAGCTTTTTCGTAGGGGGCACTGAAGCTTTCTTT. Its protein product is CASSFFVGGTEAFF.

The chain couples TRBV4-2 to TRBJ1-3, with TRBD1 matching 8 bases. This CDR3 contains 18 residues. The V segment lost 4 bases and the J segment 1 base; nucleotides outside the gene matches: 12. Per the germline V gene, CDR1 is LGHNA and CDR2 is YNFKEQ. The DNA of the CDR3 is TGTGCCAGCAGCCGAACCATTGGGACAGGACGTTCTGGAAACACCATATATTTT. Translated, it gives CASSRTIGTGRSGNTIYF.

J is TRBJ2-5 and V is TRBV7-9, with D perhaps given as TRBD1 or TRBD2 (5 bases each). This CDR3 has 14 amino acids. Deletions cut 4 bases from V and 5 bases from J, with 14 bases between. Germline values: CDR1 SEHNR, CDR2 FQNEAQ (reference sequence). CDR3 in amino acids: CASSSGTKAETQYF. Written as DNA, the CDR3 is TGTGCCAGCAGCTCCGGGACCAAGGCGGAGACCCAGTACTTC. The whole variable domain, filled in from reference TRBV7-9 and TRBJ2-5, reads DTGVSQNPRHKITKRGQNVTFRCDPISEHNRLYWYRQTLGQGPEFLTYFQNEAQLEKSRLLSDRFSAERPKGSFSTLEIQRTEQGDSAMYLCASSSGTKAETQYFGPGTRLLVL.

This clone occurred once. The chain carries TRBV6-2 or TRBV6-3 and TRBJ2-2; tentative D call: TRBD1 (6 bases). Trimming pared 1 base from V and 2 bases from J, leaving 17 bases between. Germline V gene sequence: CDR1 MNHEY, CDR2 SVGEGT. The CDR3 has 18 amino acids. CDR3 region: CASSYLPTTGTNTGELFF. The CDR3 bases are TGTGCCAGCAGTTACTTACCAACGACAGGCACCAACACCGGGGAGCTGTTTTTT.

This chain connects TRBV30 to TRBJ1-2; D not resolved. The germline CDR1 and CDR2 sequences are GTSNPN and SVGIG (reference sequence). The CDR3 contains 14 residues. V was cut by 0 bases and J by 7 bases, with 15 bases left in between. The CDR3 here is CAWSVFREMVGYTF. The DNA for the CDR3 is TGTGCCTGGAGTGTATTTAGGGAAATGGTTGGCTACACCTTC.

The chain joins TRBV19 to TRBJ1-3, with a possible D match to TRBD1 (6 bases). CDR3 length equals 16 residues. Trimming took 3 bases from V and 1 from J, leaving 13 bases between them. Germline CDR1 reads LNHDA; CDR2 reads SQIVND (reference sequence). CDR3 coding DNA: TGTGCCAGTAGTATCCTTCAACAGGGTTCTGGAAACACCATATATTTT. Its translation: CASSILQQGSGNTIYF.

This chain links TRBV10-1 with TRBJ1-6; weak D call: TRBD1 (5 bases). Germline V gene data show CDR1 as WNHNN and CDR2 as SYGVQD (reference sequence). The CDR3 is made up of 15 amino acids. Trimming shortened V by 4 bases and J by 6 bases, and 13 bases separated the two germline ends. The CDR3: CASSATRGANSPLHF. The CDR3 DNA reads TGCGCCAGCAGTGCTACAAGGGGAGCTAATTCACCCCTCCACTTT.

CDR3: CASKRQVSNQPQHF. In DNA, the CDR3 is TGTGCCAGTAAGAGGCAGGTTAGCAATCAGCCCCAGCATTTT. The chain uses TRBV19 and TRBJ1-5; D is uncertain. This CDR3 is built from 14 residues. CDR1 is LNHDA, CDR2 SQIVND, per germline (reference sequence). The V end lost 7 bases, the J end lost 0 bases, and 10 bases lay between the germline ends. The complete variable domain, with remaining parts taken from reference TRBV19 and TRBJ1-5, reads DGGITQSPKYLFRKEGQNVTLSCEQNLNHDAMYWYRQDPGQGLRLIYYSQIVNDFQKGDIAEGYSVSREKKESFPLTVTSAQKNPTAFYLCASKRQVSNQPQHFGDGTRLSIL.